The present TCR beta chain was sequenced within a study of blood T cell repertoires in COVID-19. Study background: The study drew acute and convalescent COVID-19 samples from the United States, Italy and Spain. PBMCs, B-cell-depleted T cells, or T cells were the source of the cDNA or gDNA that made up the material.

Individuals aged about 18 to 100 years were recruited from 20 to 25 US areas. Allocation to cohorts depended on clinical history reported by the participants. The assay was immunoSEQ multiplex PCR, and TCRdb's table has in-frame clones only and misses some. The profile shows 220,000 or so clones, 82% of them singletons. Germline CDR1 SGHNT, CDR2 YYREEE (reference sequence). This CDR3 spans 13 amino acids. Trimming removed 0 bases at V and 4 bases at J, with 6 bases between. Sequencing was carried out using PBMCs or T cells enriched from blood (not recorded which). The sequence was collected from an older woman who had recovered from COVID-19. V and J are TRBV5-4 and TRBJ2-3, with D perhaps TRBD2 (6 bases). The CDR3 loop reads CASSLASADTQYF. The CDR3 coding sequence is TGTGCCAGCAGCTTGGCTAGCGCAGATACGCAGTATTTT.